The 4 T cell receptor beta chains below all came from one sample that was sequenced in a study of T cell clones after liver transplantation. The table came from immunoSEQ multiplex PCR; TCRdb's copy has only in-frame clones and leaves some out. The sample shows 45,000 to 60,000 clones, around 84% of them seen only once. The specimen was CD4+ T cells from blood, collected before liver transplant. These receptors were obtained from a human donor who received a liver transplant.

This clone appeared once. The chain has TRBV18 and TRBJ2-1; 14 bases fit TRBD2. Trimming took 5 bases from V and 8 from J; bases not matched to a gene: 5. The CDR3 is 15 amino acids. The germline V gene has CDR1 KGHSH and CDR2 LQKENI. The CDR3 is CASSGTSGGEHEQFF. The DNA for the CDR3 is TGTGCCAGCTCAGGGACTAGCGGGGGAGAGCATGAGCAGTTCTTC.

The DNA of the CDR3 is TGTGCCAGCAGTGAAGTCGGAGCCGGGGAGACCCAGTACTTC. Its protein product is CASSEVGAGETQYF. The rearrangement uses TRBV6-1 and TRBJ2-5; D uncertain. V shed 1 base and J shed 5 bases, with 11 bases lying between them. CDR1 is MNHNS, CDR2 SASEGT, per germline. The CDR3 is 14 residues long.

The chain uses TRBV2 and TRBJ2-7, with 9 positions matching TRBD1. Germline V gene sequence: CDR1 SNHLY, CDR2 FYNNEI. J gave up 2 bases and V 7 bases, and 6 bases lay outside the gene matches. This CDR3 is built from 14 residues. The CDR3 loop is CASTGTGTPYEQYF. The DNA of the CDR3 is TGTGCCAGCACCGGGACAGGGACTCCCTACGAGCAGTACTTC.

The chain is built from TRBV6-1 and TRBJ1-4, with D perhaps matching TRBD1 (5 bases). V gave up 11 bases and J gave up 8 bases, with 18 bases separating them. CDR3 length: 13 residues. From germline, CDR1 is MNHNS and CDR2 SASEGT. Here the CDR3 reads CAARGAGGEKLFF. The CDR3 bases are TGTGCCGCCCGCGGGGCGGGAGGAGAAAAACTGTTTTTT.